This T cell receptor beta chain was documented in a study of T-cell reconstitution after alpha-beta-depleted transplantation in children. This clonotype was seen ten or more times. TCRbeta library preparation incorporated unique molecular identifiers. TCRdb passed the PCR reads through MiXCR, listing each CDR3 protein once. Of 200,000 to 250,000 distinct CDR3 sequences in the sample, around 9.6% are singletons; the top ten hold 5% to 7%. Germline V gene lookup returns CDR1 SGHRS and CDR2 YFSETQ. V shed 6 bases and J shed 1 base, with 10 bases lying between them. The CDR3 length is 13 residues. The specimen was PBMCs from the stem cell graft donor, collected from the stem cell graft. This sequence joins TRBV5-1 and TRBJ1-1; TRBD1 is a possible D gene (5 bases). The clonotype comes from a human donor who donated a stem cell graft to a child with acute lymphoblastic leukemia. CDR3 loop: CASTKGENTEAFF. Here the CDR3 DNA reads TGCGCCAGCACAAAAGGGGAGAACACTGAAGCTTTCTTT.